A single T cell receptor (beta chain) is shown here with its context. No antigen is known for it. Only in-frame clones appear in the TCRdb table, and some are missing; sequencing was by immunoSEQ multiplex PCR. The table includes over 2 million clones, 85% to 95% detected once. This specimen comes from a study of shared clonotypes between healthy human individuals. Study as a whole: Each donor had three CD4 naive, three CD4 memory, two CD8 naive and one CD8 memory plate. Study findings and constraints: The authors expected sequencing depth to affect clonotype sharing among donors.

The V gene end was trimmed by 4 bases and the J gene end by 5 bases; junction bases not matched to a gene: 13. CDR1 and CDR2 (germline): LGHNA, YNFKEQ. CDR3 length equals 17 residues. This TCR was recovered from a man between 18 and 35 years old in good health. Some clones in this sample may be carry-over from other donors' samples. J is TRBJ2-7 and V is TRBV4-2; 11 bases are a match to TRBD2. Material for sequencing was naive CD4+ T cells from PBMCs. Stated subset: CD45RA+ positively selected. The CDR3: CASSLLPPPSGRNEQYF. CDR3 nucleotide sequence: TGTGCCAGCAGCCTCCTCCCCCCCCCTAGCGGGAGGAACGAGCAGTACTTC.